This TCR beta chain originates from a study of blood T cells in healthy people across ages. About this clonotype: One junction end does not reproduce the germline sequence, and a read error may be involved.

With a J-beta primer mix and a sample-barcoded 5' primer, a second PCR ran 7 to 11 cycles. TCRdb itself ran the 5' RACE reads through MiXCR, one entry per CDR3 protein. The data hold hundreds of thousands of distinct CDR3 sequences, with approximately 59% observed a single time. The CDR3 consists of 15 residues. Germline-derived CDR1 and CDR2 are MDHEN and SYDVKM. Sequencing used blood. This sequence was found in a man aged 25-45 years in good health. The gene calls are TRBV28 and TRBJ1-4; possibly TRBD1 for D (5 bases). DNA for the CDR3: TGTCCCAGCAGTTTAGCAGGGATCGACAATGAAAAACTGTTTTTT. Protein: CPSSLAGIDNEKLFF.